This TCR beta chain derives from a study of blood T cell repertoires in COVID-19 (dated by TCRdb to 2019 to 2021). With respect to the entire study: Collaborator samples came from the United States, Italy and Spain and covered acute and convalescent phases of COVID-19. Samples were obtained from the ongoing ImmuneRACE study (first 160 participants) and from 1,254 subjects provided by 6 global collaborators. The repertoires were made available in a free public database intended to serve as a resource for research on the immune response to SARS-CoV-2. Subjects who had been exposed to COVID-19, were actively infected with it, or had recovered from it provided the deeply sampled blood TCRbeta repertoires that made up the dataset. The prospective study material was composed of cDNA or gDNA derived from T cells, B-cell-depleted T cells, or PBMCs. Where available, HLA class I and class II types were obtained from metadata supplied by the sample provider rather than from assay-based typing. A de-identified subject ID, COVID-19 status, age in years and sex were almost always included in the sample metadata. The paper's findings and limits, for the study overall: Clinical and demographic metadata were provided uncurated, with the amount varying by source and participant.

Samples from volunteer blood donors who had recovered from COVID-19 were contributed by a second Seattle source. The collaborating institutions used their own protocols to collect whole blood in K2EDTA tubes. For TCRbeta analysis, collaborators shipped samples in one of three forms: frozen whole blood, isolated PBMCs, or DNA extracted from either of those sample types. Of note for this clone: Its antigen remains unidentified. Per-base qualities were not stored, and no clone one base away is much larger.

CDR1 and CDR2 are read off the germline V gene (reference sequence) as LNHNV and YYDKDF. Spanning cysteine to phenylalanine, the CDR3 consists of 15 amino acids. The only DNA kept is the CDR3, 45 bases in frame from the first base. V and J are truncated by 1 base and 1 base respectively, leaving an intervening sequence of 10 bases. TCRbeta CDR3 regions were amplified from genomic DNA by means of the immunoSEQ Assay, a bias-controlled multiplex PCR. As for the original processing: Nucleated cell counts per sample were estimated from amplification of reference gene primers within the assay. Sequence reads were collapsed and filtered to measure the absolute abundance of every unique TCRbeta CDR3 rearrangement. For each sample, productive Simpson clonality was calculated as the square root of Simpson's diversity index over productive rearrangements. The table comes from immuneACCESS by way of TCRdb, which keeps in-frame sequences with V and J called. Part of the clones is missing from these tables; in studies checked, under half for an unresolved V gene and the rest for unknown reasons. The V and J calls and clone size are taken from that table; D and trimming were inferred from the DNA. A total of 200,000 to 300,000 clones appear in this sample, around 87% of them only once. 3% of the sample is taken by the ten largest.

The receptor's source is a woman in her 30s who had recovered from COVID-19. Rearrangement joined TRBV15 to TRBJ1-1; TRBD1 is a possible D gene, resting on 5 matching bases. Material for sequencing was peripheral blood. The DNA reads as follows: TGTGCCACCAGCAGAGCCTTCAGGGAGAACACTGAAGCTTTCTTT. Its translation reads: CATSRAFRENTEAFF.